This paragraph covers one TCR beta chain sequence. The data belong to a study of blood T cell repertoires in COVID-19. Whole-study context: T cells, B-cell-depleted T cells, or PBMCs supplied cDNA or gDNA.

In the original workflow: Amplification from reference gene primers served as the basis for estimated nucleated cell counts. Here immunoSEQ multiplex PCR was the method, and the copy in TCRdb shows in-frame clones only, minus some. For V, J and clone size, that table is used; D and trimming come from the DNA. The data contain about 200,000 clones, approximately 83% of them singletons. V shed 5 bases and J 0 bases; nucleotides not matched to a gene: 7. The CDR3 is 16 amino acids. Germline CDR1 SGDLS, CDR2 YYNGEE. The chain is built from TRBV9 and TRBJ1-3; TRBD1 matches 8 bases. The TCR was taken from a middle-aged woman with active or convalescent COVID-19. The sample was peripheral blood. The CDR3 bases are TGTGCCAGCAGTCCTAAAGGACAGGGCTCTGGAAACACCATATATTTT. Its protein is CASSPKGQGSGNTIYF.